This T cell receptor (beta chain) was sequenced in a study of cytomegalovirus exposure and HLA in healthy donors. Study observations and caveats: The study designated about 160 TCR beta chains cytomegalovirus-associated. It was assumed in the presence/absence analyses that sequencing depth was roughly uniform across donors.

In terms of frequency, this clone is medium-sized (0.01 to 0.1%). The antigen remains undetermined. V dropped 7 bases and J dropped 3; count of bases not matched to a gene: 12. This CDR3 has 16 amino acids. From germline, CDR1 is LNHDA and CDR2 SQIVND (reference sequence). PCR used 60 Vbeta primers and 13 Jbeta primers. Produced via immunoSEQ multiplex PCR; TCRdb's table is partial and in-frame only. The listing records about 200,000 clones. This clonotype was sampled from a girl aged 2-10 years in good health and CMV-seropositive. Specimen: PBMCs. V is TRBV19 and J is TRBJ1-1, with 9 nucleotides matching TRBD1. This CDR3 reads CASTEWDREHYTEAFF. The CDR3 DNA follows: TGTGCCAGTACCGAATGGGACAGGGAACACTACACTGAAGCTTTCTTT. Together with reference TRBV19 and TRBJ1-1, the CDR3 gives the full variable domain: DGGITQSPKYLFRKEGQNVTLSCEQNLNHDAMYWYRQDPGQGLRLIYYSQIVNDFQKGDIAEGYSVSREKKESFPLTVTSAQKNPTAFYLCASTEWDREHYTEAFFGQGTRLTVV.